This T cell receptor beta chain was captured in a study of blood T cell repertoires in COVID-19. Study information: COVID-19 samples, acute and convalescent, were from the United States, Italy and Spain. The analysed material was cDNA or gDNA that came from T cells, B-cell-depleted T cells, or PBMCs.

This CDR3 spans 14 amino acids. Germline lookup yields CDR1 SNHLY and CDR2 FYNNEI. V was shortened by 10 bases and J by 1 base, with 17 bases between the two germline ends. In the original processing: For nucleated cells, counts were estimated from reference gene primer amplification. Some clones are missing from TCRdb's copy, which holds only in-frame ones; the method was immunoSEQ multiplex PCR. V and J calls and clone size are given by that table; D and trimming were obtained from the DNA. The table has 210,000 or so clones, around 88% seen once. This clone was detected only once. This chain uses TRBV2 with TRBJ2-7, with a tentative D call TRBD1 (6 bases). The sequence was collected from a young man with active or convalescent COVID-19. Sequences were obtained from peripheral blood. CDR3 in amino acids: CATNADSHSYEQYF. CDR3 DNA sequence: TGTGCCACGAACGCGGACAGCCATTCCTACGAGCAGTACTTC.